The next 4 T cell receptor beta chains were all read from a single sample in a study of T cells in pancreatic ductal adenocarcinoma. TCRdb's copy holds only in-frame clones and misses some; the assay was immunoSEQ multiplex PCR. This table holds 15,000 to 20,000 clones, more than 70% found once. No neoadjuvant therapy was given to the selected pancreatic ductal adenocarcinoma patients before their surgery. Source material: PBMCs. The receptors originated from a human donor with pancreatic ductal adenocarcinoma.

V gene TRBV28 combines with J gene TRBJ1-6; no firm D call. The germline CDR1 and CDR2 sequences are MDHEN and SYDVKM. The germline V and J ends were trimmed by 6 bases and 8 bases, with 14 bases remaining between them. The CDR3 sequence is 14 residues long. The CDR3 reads CASRYSGRHSPLHF. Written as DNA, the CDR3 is TGTGCCAGCAGATACTCCGGGAGGCATTCACCCCTCCACTTT.

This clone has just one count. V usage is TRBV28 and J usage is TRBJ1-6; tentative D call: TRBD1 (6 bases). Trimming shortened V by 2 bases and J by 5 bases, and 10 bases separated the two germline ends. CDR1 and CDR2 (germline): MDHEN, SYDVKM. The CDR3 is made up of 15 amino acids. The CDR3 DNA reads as TGTGCCAGCAGTTTAGGGGGGGCGGATAATTCACCCCTCCACTTT. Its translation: CASSLGGADNSPLHF.

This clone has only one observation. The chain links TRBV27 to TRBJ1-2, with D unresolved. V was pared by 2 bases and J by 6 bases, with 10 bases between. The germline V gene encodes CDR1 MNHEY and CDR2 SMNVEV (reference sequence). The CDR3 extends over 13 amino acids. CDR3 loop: CASSLSVGDGYTF. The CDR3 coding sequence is TGTGCCAGCAGTTTAAGCGTCGGAGATGGCTACACCTTC.

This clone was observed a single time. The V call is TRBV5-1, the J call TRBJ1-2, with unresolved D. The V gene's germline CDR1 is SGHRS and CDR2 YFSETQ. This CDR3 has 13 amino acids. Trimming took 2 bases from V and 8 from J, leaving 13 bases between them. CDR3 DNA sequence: TGCGCCAGCAGCTTCATAAATAGTCTGGGCTACACCTTC. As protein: CASSFINSLGYTF.